The 14 T cell receptor beta chains reported below all come from one sample, sequenced in a study of blood T cell repertoires in COVID-19. Clones were read by immunoSEQ multiplex PCR, and TCRdb kept only the in-frame ones, dropping some. Of approximately 330,000 clones in the sample, 80% to 90% were seen once. The sequencing input was peripheral blood. The receptors were gathered from a man aged 25 to 40 with COVID-19, enrolled during active disease.

The chain carries TRBV19 and TRBJ1-1, with 7 bases identical to TRBD1. The CDR3 loop spans 14 amino acids. With V trimmed by 6 bases and J by 4 bases, 8 bases remained unmatched. CDR1 is LNHDA and CDR2 is SQIVND in the germline V gene (reference sequence). DNA for the CDR3: TGTGCCAGTAGCCTCACCGGGACAGCCACTGAAGCTTTCTTT. It is translated as CASSLTGTATEAFF.

The V gene is TRBV4-1, the J gene TRBJ2-2; no definite D call. Trimming left V 6 bases short and J 2 bases short, with 10 bases between. CDR1 and CDR2 from the germline V gene are MGHRA and YSYEKL. The CDR3 runs to 14 residues. CDR3 protein: CASRTEFNTGELFF. In DNA form, the CDR3 reads TGCGCCAGCAGAACAGAATTCAACACCGGGGAGCTGTTTTTT.

V usage is TRBV7-3 and J usage is TRBJ1-2; a weak D match, TRBD1 (6 bases). Germline CDR1 reads SGHTA; CDR2 reads FQGTGA. This CDR3 is 17 amino acids long. The germline V and J ends were trimmed by 0 bases and 5 bases, with 19 bases remaining between them. The CDR3 loop is CASSLTGRGKRGYGYTF. For the CDR3, the DNA is TGTGCCAGCAGCTTAACTGGCAGGGGCAAAAGGGGATATGGCTACACCTTC.

This rearrangement joins TRBV2 to TRBJ2-2; D might be TRBD1 (6 bases). Looked up from germline, CDR1 is SNHLY and CDR2 is FYNNEI. The CDR3 has 15 amino acids. Trimming removed 2 bases at V and 4 bases at J, with 11 bases between. CDR3: CASSEWGPATGELFF. The CDR3 DNA reads TGTGCCAGCAGTGAATGGGGGCCGGCCACCGGGGAGCTGTTTTTT.

The chain recombines TRBV10-3 with TRBJ2-1, with 12 bases lining up with TRBD1. With V trimmed by 2 bases and J by 1 base, 3 bases remained unmatched. In germline, CDR1 is ENHRY, CDR2 SYGVKD. CDR3 size: 17 residues. In DNA, the CDR3 is TGTGCCATCAGTGAGACGGGACAGGGGGCATCCTACAATGAGCAGTTCTTC. Its protein product is CAISETGQGASYNEQFF.

J is TRBJ2-3 and V is TRBV9; 12 nucleotides agree with TRBD2. The CDR3 consists of 15 residues. V was clipped by 3 bases and J by 4 bases; unmatched bases: 3. Germline CDR1 is SGDLS and CDR2 is YYNGEE. The CDR3 sequence: CASSGTSGIADTQYF. The CDR3 DNA follows: TGTGCCAGCAGCGGGACTAGCGGGATTGCAGATACGCAGTATTTT.

The gene calls are TRBV2 and TRBJ1-1; the match to TRBD1 covers 7 bases. V shed 7 bases and J 4 bases; nucleotides not matched to a gene: 3. CDR3 length: 12 amino acids. Per germline, CDR1 SNHLY and CDR2 FYNNEI. The CDR3 region has the DNA TGTGCCAGCAACAGGGGCGGCACTGAAGCTTTCTTT. The encoded protein is CASNRGGTEAFF.

This chain uses TRBV18 with TRBJ1-4; 10 bases are shared with TRBD1. The V gene's germline CDR1 is KGHSH and CDR2 LQKENI. This CDR3 contains 16 residues. V was pared by 3 bases and J by 6 bases, with 7 bases of the junction left unmatched. The CDR3 loop reads CASSPRDRGRDEKLFF. CDR3 nucleotide sequence: TGTGCCAGCTCACCCCGCGACAGGGGGCGCGATGAAAAACTGTTTTTT.

V is TRBV11-2 and J is TRBJ2-7; D is uncertain. The CDR3 sequence is 13 residues long. In germline, CDR1 is SGHAT, CDR2 FQNNGV. V shed 3 bases and J shed 2 bases, with 8 bases lying between them. The DNA for the CDR3 is TGTGCCAGCAGCTTGAACAGAGCCTACGAGCAGTACTTC. Protein: CASSLNRAYEQYF.

The V gene is TRBV12-3 or TRBV12-4, the J gene TRBJ1-5, with a tentative D call TRBD1 (6 bases). This CDR3 spans 13 amino acids. V was shortened by 8 bases and J by 6 bases, with 14 bases between the two germline ends. The chain's CDR3 is CASRLGGGQPQHF. In nucleotides, the CDR3 is TGTGCCAGCCGATTAGGGGGGGGTCAGCCCCAGCATTTT.

In DNA form, the CDR3 reads TGCGCCAGCAGCCAAGTTATTCAAGGCCGGGGGGGGGACGAGCAGTACTTC. It is translated as CASSQVIQGRGGDEQYF. The chain joins TRBV4-1 to TRBJ2-7, with 8 bases fitting TRBD2. V lost 1 base to trimming and J lost 5 bases; unmatched junction nucleotides: 13. The CDR3 consists of 17 residues. The germline gives CDR1 MGHRA, CDR2 YSYEKL.

The rearrangement links TRBV6-5 to TRBJ2-2, with 7 bases identical to TRBD2. From germline, CDR1 is MNHEY and CDR2 SVGAGI. The CDR3 covers 14 residues. V trimming: 10 bases; J trimming: 4 bases; junction bases outside the gene matches: 9. The CDR3 here is CAINPSGATGELFF. The CDR3 DNA reads as TGTGCCATAAACCCCAGCGGGGCCACCGGGGAGCTGTTTTTT.

J is TRBJ2-5 and V is TRBV19, with TRBD2 as a possible D gene (7 bases). V was pared by 5 bases and J by 1 base, with 8 bases between. The CDR3 sequence is 13 residues long. Germline CDR1 reads LNHDA; CDR2 reads SQIVND (reference sequence). In DNA form, the CDR3 reads TGTGCCAGTAGTGGGGGGGCCCAAGAGACCCAGTACTTC. Amino acids: CASSGGAQETQYF.

The rearrangement links TRBV21-1 to TRBJ1-4; TRBD1 is the table's D call, not checked against the DNA. TRBV21-1 is a known pseudogene. The CDR3 is 16 amino acids. The CDR3 DNA sequence: TGTGCCAGCAGCCCTCACCCGGGGACAGATAATGAAAAACTGTTTTTT. Its translation is CASSPHPGTDNEKLFF.